A selection of T cell receptor beta chains follows, all from one sample in a study of blood T cell repertoires in COVID-19. Some clones are missing from TCRdb's copy, which holds only in-frame ones; the method was immunoSEQ multiplex PCR. The repertoire holds about 310,000 clones, approximately 90% seen once, with just under 9% in the top ten. Sequenced material: PBMCs or T cells enriched from blood (not recorded which). Source of these receptors: a woman aged 18-30 years who had recovered from COVID-19. Both conserved end residues are part of each CDR3. Each record gives: CDR3 DNA, CDR3 protein, D gene, clone size, J gene, V gene. D genes are given only for firm matches. Clone size is given for some rows only: seen once, a few or many times, or a class if the clone is expanded.

cdr3_nt: TGCAGTGCTAGTTTGGGAGGGAATTCACCCCTCCACTTT
cdr3_aa: CSASLGGNSPLHF
d_call: .
clone_size: .
j_call: TRBJ1-6
v_call: TRBV20-1

cdr3_nt: TGTGCCAGCAGCGTAGAGTGGGGGGGCGTGCAAAACATTCAGTACTTC
cdr3_aa: CASSVEWGGVQNIQYF
d_call: .
clone_size: .
j_call: TRBJ2-4
v_call: TRBV9

cdr3_nt: TGTGCCAGCAAGGGGGGAGGGACAGGTGGCAATCAGCCCCAGCATTTT
cdr3_aa: CASKGGGTGGNQPQHF
d_call: TRBD1
clone_size: .
j_call: TRBJ1-5
v_call: TRBV2

cdr3_nt: TGTGCCAGCAGCTTAGATTTAATTTCAGGGGGCCACATTCAGTACTTC
cdr3_aa: CASSLDLISGGHIQYF
d_call: TRBD1
clone_size: .
j_call: TRBJ2-4
v_call: TRBV7-2

cdr3_nt: TGTGCCAGCAGCCAAGGACATTCTGGAAACACCATATATTTT
cdr3_aa: CASSQGHSGNTIYF
d_call: .
clone_size: .
j_call: TRBJ1-3
v_call: TRBV3-1/TRBV3-2

cdr3_nt: TGTGCCAGCAGCTTATCAGGGTTGGGGGAGACCCAGTACTTC
cdr3_aa: CASSLSGLGETQYF
d_call: .
clone_size: .
j_call: TRBJ2-5
v_call: TRBV5-4

cdr3_nt: TGTGCCAGCAGCCCAGGACAGGCATACGAGCAGTACTTC
cdr3_aa: CASSPGQAYEQYF
d_call: TRBD1
clone_size: .
j_call: TRBJ2-7
v_call: TRBV9

cdr3_nt: TGTGCCAGCAGCCAAGATTTAAGACACTACGAGCAGTACTTC
cdr3_aa: CASSQDLRHYEQYF
d_call: .
clone_size: .
j_call: TRBJ2-7
v_call: TRBV3-1/TRBV3-2

cdr3_nt: TGTGCCAGCAGATCCGACGGGGATTATGGCTACACCTTC
cdr3_aa: CASRSDGDYGYTF
d_call: .
clone_size: once
j_call: TRBJ1-2
v_call: TRBV6-5

cdr3_nt: TGTGCCAGCAGTGCCCGCCGGGACAGGGACCAGCATTTT
cdr3_aa: CASSARRDRDQHF
d_call: TRBD1
clone_size: few
j_call: TRBJ1-5
v_call: TRBV2

cdr3_nt: TGTGCCAGCAGCCAAGCTGTTTTCGTGACAGACTATAATTCACCCCTCCACTTT
cdr3_aa: CASSQAVFVTDYNSPLHF
d_call: .
clone_size: .
j_call: TRBJ1-6
v_call: TRBV3-1/TRBV3-2

cdr3_nt: TGTGCCACCAGCAGAGATGTTGGGTCTGGCGGTGAAAAACTGTTTTTT
cdr3_aa: CATSRDVGSGGEKLFF
d_call: .
clone_size: .
j_call: TRBJ1-4
v_call: TRBV15

cdr3_nt: TGTGCCATCAGTTCGAAAGGCAGGGATAGAGTCTATGGCTACACCTTC
cdr3_aa: CAISSKGRDRVYGYTF
d_call: .
clone_size: .
j_call: TRBJ1-2
v_call: TRBV10-3

cdr3_nt: TGTGCCAGCAGTGACCGACAGGGTTTTGGCTATGGCTACACCTTC
cdr3_aa: CASSDRQGFGYGYTF
d_call: TRBD1
clone_size: .
j_call: TRBJ1-2
v_call: TRBV25-1

cdr3_nt: TGCGCCAGCAGCCAAGACAGGGGAAGATATAATTCACCCCTCCACTTT
cdr3_aa: CASSQDRGRYNSPLHF
d_call: .
clone_size: .
j_call: TRBJ1-6
v_call: TRBV4-3

cdr3_nt: TGCGCCAGCAGCCAAGTCAGGGCGGGAGATGTAGATACGCAGTATTTT
cdr3_aa: CASSQVRAGDVDTQYF
d_call: TRBD2
clone_size: .
j_call: TRBJ2-3
v_call: TRBV4-1

cdr3_nt: TGTGCCAGCAGCCTACCTCGGACAGGTTTTAACTATGGCTACACCTTC
cdr3_aa: CASSLPRTGFNYGYTF
d_call: TRBD1
clone_size: once
j_call: TRBJ1-2
v_call: TRBV6-2/TRBV6-3

cdr3_nt: TGTGCCAGCTGGAGAAGGGACATCTACGAGCAGTACTTC
cdr3_aa: CASWRRDIYEQYF
d_call: .
clone_size: .
j_call: TRBJ2-7
v_call: TRBV6-5

cdr3_nt: TGCAGTGCTAGTCCGGTGAGGGAGATCGCCTACGAGCAGTACTTC
cdr3_aa: CSASPVREIAYEQYF
d_call: .
clone_size: once
j_call: TRBJ2-7
v_call: TRBV20-1

cdr3_nt: TGTGCCATCAGTGACACAGGCCGGTCATCCTATGGCTACACCTTC
cdr3_aa: CAISDTGRSSYGYTF
d_call: .
clone_size: .
j_call: TRBJ1-2
v_call: TRBV10-3

cdr3_nt: TGTGCCACCAGCAGAGATTTGGGGGCTGGCACAGATACGCAGTATTTT
cdr3_aa: CATSRDLGAGTDTQYF
d_call: .
clone_size: .
j_call: TRBJ2-3
v_call: TRBV15

cdr3_nt: TGTGCCAGCAGTTCCCCAGGGGGACCCTACGAGCAGTACTTC
cdr3_aa: CASSSPGGPYEQYF
d_call: TRBD1
clone_size: .
j_call: TRBJ2-7
v_call: TRBV28

cdr3_nt: TGTGCCAGCAGCCAGCGCTTTAATAGCAATCAGCCCCAGCATTTT
cdr3_aa: CASSQRFNSNQPQHF
d_call: .
clone_size: .
j_call: TRBJ1-5
v_call: TRBV7-8

cdr3_nt: TGTGCCAGCAGCTCCCGGCCCATGGGCAGCTACACCTTC
cdr3_aa: CASSSRPMGSYTF
d_call: .
clone_size: .
j_call: TRBJ1-2
v_call: TRBV11-2

cdr3_nt: TGTGCCAGCAGCTTTCGGGAGCGGTACAATGAGCAGTTCTTC
cdr3_aa: CASSFRERYNEQFF
d_call: .
clone_size: once
j_call: TRBJ2-1
v_call: TRBV5-4

cdr3_nt: TGTGCCAGCAGCCAAGCCGGGAGGGACAATGAGCAGTTCTTC
cdr3_aa: CASSQAGRDNEQFF
d_call: TRBD2
clone_size: .
j_call: TRBJ2-1
v_call: TRBV4-2

cdr3_nt: TGTGCCAGCAGCCAAGATGCGACAGAGGGGGTAGGGAAGTACTTC
cdr3_aa: CASSQDATEGVGKYF
d_call: .
clone_size: .
j_call: TRBJ2-7
v_call: TRBV3-1/TRBV3-2

cdr3_nt: TGTGCCAGCACCCAAAAAAGAAACAGGGGGCAAACAACCGGGGAGCTGTTTTTT
cdr3_aa: CASTQKRNRGQTTGELFF
d_call: .
clone_size: .
j_call: TRBJ2-2
v_call: TRBV21-1

cdr3_nt: TGTGCCAGCAGCGTAGACGCCAGTTCCACAGATACGCAGTATTTT
cdr3_aa: CASSVDASSTDTQYF
d_call: .
clone_size: .
j_call: TRBJ2-3
v_call: TRBV9

cdr3_nt: TGTGCCAGCAGCTTAGGGGCAGGTAGCAATCAGCCCCAGCATTTT
cdr3_aa: CASSLGAGSNQPQHF
d_call: .
clone_size: .
j_call: TRBJ1-5
v_call: TRBV7-2

cdr3_nt: TGTGCCAGCAGTTTTTTTGTGGGACAGAACAATCAGCCCCAGCATTTT
cdr3_aa: CASSFFVGQNNQPQHF
d_call: TRBD1
clone_size: .
j_call: TRBJ1-5
v_call: TRBV28

cdr3_nt: TGCGCCAGCAGCCAAGCCGGGGGAGATGAGCAGTACTTC
cdr3_aa: CASSQAGGDEQYF
d_call: .
clone_size: .
j_call: TRBJ2-7
v_call: TRBV4-3

cdr3_nt: TGTGCCAGCAGTTTAATAGAGGGAACTGAAGCTTTCTTT
cdr3_aa: CASSLIEGTEAFF
d_call: .
clone_size: .
j_call: TRBJ1-1
v_call: TRBV12-3/TRBV12-4

cdr3_nt: TGTGCCAGCAGCCCCGGGACTAGCGGCGATCTTTCCTACAATGAGCAGTTCTTC
cdr3_aa: CASSPGTSGDLSYNEQFF
d_call: TRBD2
clone_size: .
j_call: TRBJ2-1
v_call: TRBV3-1/TRBV3-2

cdr3_nt: TGTGCCAGTAGTGACAGGTCTAGCAATGAGCAGTTCTTC
cdr3_aa: CASSDRSSNEQFF
d_call: .
clone_size: .
j_call: TRBJ2-1
v_call: TRBV19

cdr3_nt: TGCGCCAGCAGCTTGTCTGGGAGGAACACTGAAGCTTTCTTT
cdr3_aa: CASSLSGRNTEAFF
d_call: .
clone_size: .
j_call: TRBJ1-1
v_call: TRBV5-1

cdr3_nt: TGTGCCAGCAGCGCCGATGGGGCTAGCGGGGGGACAGAGCAGTTCTTC
cdr3_aa: CASSADGASGGTEQFF
d_call: TRBD2
clone_size: .
j_call: TRBJ2-1
v_call: TRBV9

cdr3_nt: TGTGCCAGCAGTGAATCAAGTCAGGGGGCTGGCTACACCTTC
cdr3_aa: CASSESSQGAGYTF
d_call: TRBD1
clone_size: .
j_call: TRBJ1-2
v_call: TRBV2

cdr3_nt: TGTGCCAGCTCTCCAGCCGGGGTGAACACTGAAGCTTTCTTT
cdr3_aa: CASSPAGVNTEAFF
d_call: .
clone_size: few
j_call: TRBJ1-1
v_call: TRBV7-2

cdr3_nt: TGTGCCAGCAGCTATGGTAGCGGAACAACCTACGAGCAGTACTTC
cdr3_aa: CASSYGSGTTYEQYF
d_call: .
clone_size: .
j_call: TRBJ2-7
v_call: TRBV7-3